Listed here is a single T cell receptor (beta chain). Its antigen is currently unknown. Making the TCR beta libraries involved quantitative 5'-RACE with molecular barcodes. One entry per CDR3 protein results from TCRdb running MiXCR on the 5' RACE reads. The sample yields 200,000 to 250,000 distinct CDR3 sequences, under 35% seen once. This entry comes from a study of CD8 T cells in ankylosing spondylitis. Study observations and caveats: Reported data indicate significant enrichment of disease-linked clones within matched ankylosing spondylitis synovial fluid. Several of the motif variants were reported before in synovial fluid and blood from reactive arthritis. Ankylosing spondylitis blood seemed to carry a telltale TCR beta motif made of several highly homologous variants.

The germline CDR1 and CDR2 sequences are LGHNA and YNFKEQ. The CDR3 sequence is 14 residues long. With 3 bases removed from V and 9 bases from J, the gap between germline ends came to 15 bases. The rearrangement uses TRBV4-2 and TRBJ2-1, with TRBD1 as a possible D gene (6 bases). The receptor was derived from a male donor with ankylosing spondylitis or in good health (not recorded which). Specimen: blood, either unsorted or a sorted T cell fraction (not recorded which). The CDR3 DNA follows: TGTGCCAGCAGCCAGTACAGGGATGGTACTGAGCAGTTCTTC. Amino acids: CASSQYRDGTEQFF.